Each of the 9 T cell receptor beta chains below was sequenced from the same sample in a study of OX40 agonist ivuxolimab in advanced cancers. Measured with immunoSEQ multiplex PCR; TCRdb has only the in-frame clones, and not every one. The sample yields just over 14,000 clones, 65% to 80% seen once. Specimen: CD4+ or CD8+ T cells sorted from blood, collected in a trial of the OX40 agonist ivuxolimab. These receptors came from an adult with an advanced solid tumor such as melanoma, head and neck, liver or kidney cancer.

The chain employs TRBV5-4 and TRBJ2-7; TRBD2 matches at 8 bases. The CDR3 extends over 12 amino acids. Germline CDR1 and CDR2: SGHNT and YYREEE (reference sequence). V gave up 4 bases and J gave up 7 bases; unmatched junction bases: 4. The CDR3 sequence: CASSRPSGEQYF. The CDR3 DNA sequence: TGTGCCAGCAGCCGGCCTAGCGGGGAGCAGTACTTC.

In its sample, this clone was seen once. The genes are TRBV10-3 and TRBJ2-3; no clear D. The germline V gene encodes CDR1 ENHRY and CDR2 SYGVKD. V was pared by 7 bases and J by 1 base, with 15 bases between. The CDR3 sequence is 15 residues long. The DNA of the CDR3 is TGTGCCATCACAATCGGATCGAGCGGCACAGATACGCAGTATTTT. Amino acid sequence: CAITIGSSGTDTQYF.

There are a few counts of this clone. Distinct nucleotide sequences in the sample also encode this CDR3. The chain uses TRBV10-1 and TRBJ2-7; no reliable D call. With 3 bases removed from V and 3 bases from J, the gap between germline ends came to 9 bases. This CDR3 contains 13 residues. CDR1 WNHNN and CDR2 SYGVQD come from the germline V gene (reference sequence). Here the CDR3 reads CASSDRLGYEQYF. The CDR3 DNA reads as TGCGCCAGCAGTGACAGGCTGGGCTACGAGCAGTACTTC.

This sequence joins TRBV27 and TRBJ2-7; D is unclear. V was clipped by 7 bases and J by 0 bases, with 22 bases between them. CDR1 and CDR2 from the germline V gene are MNHEY and SMNVEV (reference sequence). This CDR3 is built from 17 residues. This CDR3 is CASTLFRRPPSSYEQYF. CDR3 DNA: TGTGCCAGCACTCTATTCCGACGGCCTCCAAGCTCCTACGAGCAGTACTTC.

J is TRBJ1-5 and V is TRBV28; D ambiguous. The CDR3 has 15 residues. V gave up 3 bases and J gave up 6 bases, with 15 bases separating them. Germline V gene data show CDR1 as MDHEN and CDR2 as SYDVKM. The CDR3 spells CASSLRVSEAQPQHF. The DNA of the CDR3 is TGTGCCAGCAGTTTGCGAGTCTCGGAGGCTCAGCCCCAGCATTTT.

This clone appeared a single time. V and J are TRBV21-1 and TRBJ2-5; TRBD1 reflects the table's D call only, with no check against the DNA. TRBV21-1 corresponds to a pseudogene. The CDR3 is 19 amino acids. The CDR3 loop is CASSKPHRDKSKYQETQYF. The CDR3 bases are TGTGCCAGCAGCAAACCCCACCGGGACAAGAGCAAGTACCAAGAGACCCAGTACTTC.

The rearrangement links TRBV6-1 to TRBJ2-1; D is ambiguous. V was trimmed by 4 bases and J by 9 bases, leaving 4 bases between them. Germline CDR1 and CDR2: MNHNS and SASEGT. This CDR3 is built from 10 residues. This CDR3 reads CASSAFEQFF. For the CDR3, the DNA is TGTGCCAGCAGTGCGTTTGAGCAGTTCTTC.

This clone was seen once. The chain combines TRBV27 with TRBJ2-3, with no clear D. V was trimmed by 3 bases and J by 0 bases, leaving 7 bases between them. Per germline, CDR1 MNHEY and CDR2 SMNVEV (reference sequence). The CDR3 covers 14 residues. The CDR3 loop reads CASSFQSSTDTQYF. In DNA form, the CDR3 reads TGTGCCAGCAGTTTTCAATCTAGCACAGATACGCAGTATTTT.

This clone was detected a few times. This chain links TRBV7-9 with TRBJ2-7; D unresolved. This CDR3 is built from 16 residues. Germline-derived CDR1 and CDR2 are SEHNR and FQNEAQ (reference sequence). The V end was cut by 4 bases, the J end by 4 bases, with 20 bases between. Here the CDR3 reads CASSSSQDQKLYEQYF. CDR3 in DNA: TGTGCCAGCAGCTCAAGCCAGGACCAAAAGCTATACGAGCAGTACTTC.